The 27 T cell receptor beta chains reported below all come from one sample, sequenced in a study of immune cell composition in non-small cell lung cancer. The normal lung sample lay at least 3 cm, and maximally far, from the tumour. The data were produced by immunoSEQ multiplex PCR, yet TCRdb's version contains in-frame clones alone and is incomplete. The data show about 3,400 clones, with around 69% seen just once and about 18% held by the top ten. Sequences were obtained from non-adjacent lung tissue. The receptors here all came from a human donor with non-small cell lung cancer.

V and J are TRBV11-2 and TRBJ2-3, with TRBD2 identical over 8 bases. The CDR3 has 15 amino acids. CDR1 SGHAT and CDR2 FQNNGV come from the germline V gene. Losses at the gene ends were 3 bases for V and 1 base for J; bases not matched to a gene: 3. CDR3 nucleotides: TGTGCCAGCAGCTTGGGAGCGGGGGGCACAGATACGCAGTATTTT. Protein: CASSLGAGGTDTQYF.

The V gene is TRBV29-1, the J gene TRBJ1-1, with TRBD1 identical over 9 bases. This CDR3 comprises 15 residues. Trimming removed 3 bases from V and 1 base from J; junction bases left unmatched: 6. The germline V gene has CDR1 SQVTM and CDR2 ANQGSEA. The CDR3 DNA follows: TGCAGCGTTGACGGACAGGGGAAGAGGAACACTGAAGCTTTCTTT. Its protein product is CSVDGQGKRNTEAFF.

This chain uses TRBV5-3 with TRBJ2-4; a weak D match, TRBD1 (6 bases). TRBV5-3 carries the ORF label, with uncertain function. V lost 4 bases to trimming and J lost 0 bases, with 14 bases between them. CDR3 length: 16 amino acids. The CDR3 region is CARSLRTDLAKNIQYF. For the CDR3, the DNA is TGTGCCAGAAGCCTTAGGACAGATCTAGCCAAAAACATTCAGTACTTC.

This chain links TRBV18 with TRBJ2-7; 12 nucleotides match TRBD2. Germline CDR1 and CDR2: KGHSH and LQKENI. Trimming at V came to 3 bases and at J to 0 bases, leaving 0 bases not matched to a gene. The CDR3 has 15 amino acids. CDR3 in amino acids: CASSPTSGSSYEQYF. As DNA, the CDR3 is TGTGCCAGCTCACCGACTAGCGGGAGCTCCTACGAGCAGTACTTC.

Sample share makes this clone medium-sized. The chain uses TRBV2 and TRBJ1-6, with D unclear. Between the trimmed V and J ends, which lost 6 bases and 7 bases, there was a span of 4 bases. Germline CDR1 SNHLY, CDR2 FYNNEI. This CDR3 spans 11 amino acids. In DNA, the CDR3 is TGTGCCAGCAGGTCAAATTCACCCCTCCACTTT. It codes for CASRSNSPLHF.

This clone was recorded a few times. The chain carries TRBV6-4 and TRBJ2-1; 10 positions match TRBD1. CDR1 MRHNA and CDR2 SNTAGT come from the germline V gene. The V and J ends lost 5 bases and 7 bases, in that order; junction bases with no gene match: 8. CDR3 length: 15 amino acids. In DNA, the CDR3 is TGTGCCAGCAGTAAGACAGGGGGCGTCTTGAATGAGCAGTTCTTC. This encodes CASSKTGGVLNEQFF.

Points on this clone: An end of the junction differs from the germline gene, which may be a read error. The chain uses TRBV7-7 and TRBJ1-4, with TRBD1 matching 8 bases. Per germline, CDR1 SSHAT and CDR2 FNYEAQ (reference sequence). CDR3 size: 15 residues. CDR3 residues: CASSQQGGTNEKLFF. The DNA for the CDR3 is TGTGCTAGCAGTCAACAGGGGGGAACTAATGAAAAACTGTTTTTT.

J is TRBJ2-1 and V is TRBV29-1; D is perhaps TRBD2 (6 bases). Germline loops: CDR1 SQVTM, CDR2 ANQGSEA. V was cut by 3 bases and J by 1 base, with 7 bases left in between. The CDR3 has 13 amino acids. The DNA of the CDR3 is TGCAGCGTTGATGGGGGGTCCTACAATGAGCAGTTCTTC. This codes for CSVDGGSYNEQFF.

This chain joins TRBV6-6 and TRBJ2-2; D is perhaps TRBD2 (7 bases). The CDR3 contains 13 residues. V was clipped by 11 bases and J by 3 bases, with 13 bases between them. Germline-derived CDR1 and CDR2 are MNHNY and SVGAGI (reference sequence). The DNA of the CDR3 is TGTGCCGCCCGAGGGGGGGACACCGGGGAGCTGTTTTTT. Its protein is CAARGGDTGELFF.

In its sample, this clone was seen once. CDR3 region: CASSSGTVNNEKLFF. CDR3 in DNA: TGTGCCAGCAGTTCTGGGACAGTCAATAATGAAAAACTGTTTTTT. This chain uses TRBV27 with TRBJ1-4, with 7 nucleotides matching TRBD1. The CDR3 extends over 15 amino acids. The germline gives CDR1 MNHEY, CDR2 SMNVEV (reference sequence). With V trimmed by 4 bases and J by 4 bases, 6 bases remained unmatched.

The rearrangement uses TRBV6-1 and TRBJ2-1; weak D call: TRBD1 (5 bases). Germline CDR1 and CDR2: MNHNS and SASEGT. V shed 3 bases and J shed 8 bases, with 17 bases lying between them. This CDR3 has 15 amino acids. DNA for the CDR3: TGTGCCAGCAGTGATCAGGGTAGTTATTTCGATGAGCAGTTCTTC. This translates into CASSDQGSYFDEQFF.

The V and J genes are TRBV11-3 and TRBJ2-2; the match to TRBD1 covers 11 bases. The CDR3 runs to 15 residues. The V and J ends lost 5 bases and 6 bases, in that order; junction bases with no gene match: 5. Per the germline V gene, CDR1 is SGHNT and CDR2 is YENEEA. The CDR3 region has the DNA TGTGCCAGCAGCAAAGGACAGGGGGCGGCCGGGGAGCTGTTTTTT. Protein product: CASSKGQGAAGELFF.

Only one count was recorded for this clone. The chain is built from TRBV7-6 and TRBJ1-1; 10 bases fit TRBD1. Germline-derived CDR1 and CDR2 are SGHVS and FNYEAQ. After removal of 8 bases from V and 8 bases from J, the junction contained 11 bases not matched to a gene. The CDR3 extends over 14 amino acids. The CDR3 spells CASPAPDRGVEAFF. CDR3 coding DNA: TGTGCCAGCCCGGCCCCGGACAGGGGGGTAGAAGCTTTCTTT.

The chain couples TRBV14 to TRBJ1-1; D is ambiguous. Trimming took 5 bases from V and 0 from J, leaving 16 bases between them. The CDR3 length is 16 residues. CDR1 and CDR2 (germline): SGHDN, FVKESK. The CDR3: CASSEPGPHMNTEAFF. The CDR3 DNA sequence: TGTGCCAGCAGCGAGCCGGGTCCTCATATGAACACTGAAGCTTTCTTT.

The chain links TRBV28 to TRBJ2-7, with D unclear. Germline loops: CDR1 MDHEN, CDR2 SYDVKM. This CDR3 spans 14 amino acids. Trimming took off 4 bases at V and 3 bases at J, with 13 bases between the two ends. CDR3 amino acids: CASSSPVVSYEQYF. DNA of the CDR3: TGTGCCAGCAGTTCCCCCGTAGTTAGCTACGAGCAGTACTTC. The full variable domain, completed using reference TRBV28 and TRBJ2-7, is DVKVTQSSRYLVKRTGEKVFLECVQDMDHENMFWYRQDPGLGLRLIYFSYDVKMKEKGDIPEGYSVSREKKERFSLILESASTNQTSMYLCASSSPVVSYEQYFGPGTRLTVT.

This chain links TRBV9 with TRBJ2-4, with 11 positions matching TRBD1. Germline CDR1 reads SGDLS; CDR2 reads YYNGEE. The CDR3 extends over 14 amino acids. The trim removed 3 bases at V and 5 bases at J, leaving 1 base unmatched. CDR3 coding DNA: TGTGCCAGCAGCGCGGGACAGGGGGAAAACATTCAGTACTTC. Translated: CASSAGQGENIQYF.

This clone showed up just a few times. This chain uses TRBV7-9 with TRBJ2-4; D is possibly TRBD1 (5 bases). The V gene's germline CDR1 is SEHNR and CDR2 FQNEAQ (reference sequence). V gave up 1 base and J gave up 7 bases, with 5 bases separating them. The CDR3 consists of 12 residues. CDR3 bases: TGTGCCAGCAGCTTAGACAGGAACATTCAGTACTTC. Residues: CASSLDRNIQYF.

J is TRBJ1-5 and V is TRBV18, with D possibly being TRBD1 (6 bases). CDR1 KGHSH and CDR2 LQKENI come from the germline V gene. The CDR3 extends over 15 amino acids. Trimming pared 6 bases from V and 11 bases from J, leaving 23 bases between. CDR3 coding DNA: TGTGCCAGCTCCCCAGGGGAGGGGTTTCTCTCGGCCCAGCATTTT. Amino acid sequence: CASSPGEGFLSAQHF. Looking up the rest from reference TRBV18 and TRBJ1-5 gives the full variable domain: NAGVMQNPRHLVRRRGQEARLRCSPMKGHSHVYWYRQLPEEGLKFMVYLQKENIIDESGMPKERFSAEFPKEGPSILRIQQVVRGDSAAYFCASSPGEGFLSAQHFGDGTRLSIL.

This clone was seen a handful of times. The gene calls are TRBV18 and TRBJ1-1, with TRBD1 matching 7 bases. The CDR3 is 16 residues long. The germline CDR1 and CDR2 sequences are KGHSH and LQKENI. The J segment lost 0 bases and the V segment lost 3 bases, leaving 7 bases of the junction unmatched. The CDR3 loop is CASSPTRDSLNTEAFF. The CDR3, as DNA: TGTGCCAGCTCACCTACTAGGGACAGTTTGAACACTGAAGCTTTCTTT.

The CDR3 here is CASPDRGPGANVLTF. CDR3 nucleotide sequence: TGTGCCAGCCCTGACAGGGGGCCCGGGGCCAACGTCCTGACTTTC. The gene calls are TRBV2 and TRBJ2-6; 10 bases match TRBD1. The V and J ends lost 8 bases and 4 bases, in that order; junction bases with no gene match: 5. Germline values: CDR1 SNHLY, CDR2 FYNNEI. The CDR3 totals 15 residues.

J is TRBJ1-4 and V is TRBV5-1, with TRBD1 matching 12 bases. The CDR3 covers 18 residues. The ends lost 3 bases at V and 2 bases at J; junction bases unmatched: 8. Germline V gene data show CDR1 as SGHRS and CDR2 as YFSETQ. CDR3 DNA: TGCGCCAGCAGCTCGCCAGAGGGACAGGGGGCCACTAATGAAAAACTGTTTTTT. Protein sequence: CASSSPEGQGATNEKLFF.

J is TRBJ1-3 and V is TRBV4-3, with D possibly TRBD1 on 5 matching bases. Between the trimmed V and J ends, which lost 1 base and 0 bases, there was a span of 10 bases. The CDR3 length is 16 residues. CDR1 LGHNA and CDR2 YSLEER come from the germline V gene. CDR3 sequence: CASSQAPDISGNTIYF. CDR3 bases: TGCGCCAGCAGCCAAGCCCCGGACATCTCTGGAAACACCATATATTTT.

The chain carries TRBV7-2 and TRBJ1-5; 7 nucleotides align to TRBD1. The CDR3 runs to 15 residues. From germline, CDR1 is SGHTA and CDR2 FQGNSA. The J segment lost 2 bases and the V segment lost 5 bases, leaving 6 bases of the junction unmatched. The CDR3 DNA is TGTGCCAGCAGCCCAACAGGGGTGGGCAATCAGCCCCAGCATTTT. This gives the protein CASSPTGVGNQPQHF.

This clone is judged large. The gene calls are TRBV7-9 and TRBJ1-5, with D possibly TRBD1 on 6 matching bases. The CDR3 covers 12 residues. Deletions cut 6 bases from V and 10 bases from J, with 13 bases between. Germline values: CDR1 SEHNR, CDR2 FQNEAQ (reference sequence). The CDR3 spells CASSLLQGPQHF. The DNA for the CDR3 is TGTGCCAGCAGTCTGCTACAGGGACCCCAGCATTTT.

V gene TRBV27 combines with J gene TRBJ2-3; D might be TRBD1 (6 bases). Trimming shortened V by 0 bases and J by 6 bases, and 16 bases separated the two germline ends. The CDR3 has 16 amino acids. Germline CDR1 reads MNHEY; CDR2 reads SMNVEV (reference sequence). CDR3 nucleotide sequence: TGTGCCAGCAGTTTATCACAGGGTTTCCGTTTGGATACGCAGTATTTT. Translation gives CASSLSQGFRLDTQYF.

The chain recombines TRBV7-2 with TRBJ1-6; no clear D. CDR1 SGHTA and CDR2 FQGNSA come from the germline V gene. V was cut by 8 bases and J by 8 bases, with 13 bases left in between. The CDR3 loop spans 13 amino acids. CDR3 in amino acids: CASGVRRDSPLHF. CDR3 bases: TGTGCCAGCGGAGTACGGAGGGATTCACCCCTCCACTTT.

This clone was picked up a small number of times. CDR3 sequence: CASSPAGDQNRVQYF. The CDR3 DNA sequence: TGTGCCAGCAGCCCCGCAGGGGACCAAAATCGAGTCCAGTACTTC. The chain links TRBV6-6 to TRBJ2-5, with a weak D call TRBD1 (6 bases). The CDR3 is 15 residues long. CDR1 is MNHNY, CDR2 SVGAGI, per germline (reference sequence). The ends were cut back, 6 bases at V and 10 bases at J, with 24 bases in the middle.